These 10 T cell receptor beta chains came from one sample sequenced in a study of blood T cell repertoires in COVID-19. TCRdb's copy holds only in-frame clones and misses some; the assay was immunoSEQ multiplex PCR. The table shows 300,000 to 450,000 clones, with more than 70% occurring only once. Source material: PBMCs or T cells enriched from blood (not recorded which). Receptor source: a woman between 18 and 29 years old who had recovered from COVID-19.

Remarks on this clone: A much more abundant neighbour one base away suggests this may be a read error. Other DNA sequences in the same sample also yield this CDR3. The genes are TRBV5-5 and TRBJ1-2, with TRBD1 as a possible D gene (6 bases). Germline values: CDR1 SGHKS, CDR2 YYEKEE (reference sequence). Deletions cut 4 bases from V and 2 bases from J, with 9 bases between. The CDR3 sequence is 13 residues long. The CDR3 protein is CASSPDRNYGYTF. The CDR3 nucleotides read TGTGCCAGCAGCCCGGACAGAAACTATGGCTACACCTTC.

The V gene is TRBV19, the J gene TRBJ1-5; D gene uncertain. There are 15 residues in the CDR3. V gave up 2 bases and J gave up 0 bases, with 8 bases separating them. Germline V gene lookup returns CDR1 LNHDA and CDR2 SQIVND (reference sequence). The CDR3 is CASSINGFSNQPQHF. For the CDR3, the DNA is TGTGCCAGTAGTATAAACGGGTTTAGCAATCAGCCCCAGCATTTT.

The V and J genes are TRBV18 and TRBJ2-6; D unclear. The CDR3 has 14 amino acids. Trimming removed 3 bases from V and 3 bases from J, with 6 bases in between. From germline, CDR1 is KGHSH and CDR2 LQKENI. The CDR3 is CASSPPGGANVLTF. CDR3 DNA sequence: TGTGCCAGCTCACCCCCGGGTGGGGCCAACGTCCTGACTTTC.

This chain connects TRBV6-2 or TRBV6-3 to TRBJ1-4; 7 bases fit TRBD1. The CDR3 spans 15 residues. After removal of 2 bases from V and 2 bases from J, the junction contained 2 bases not matched to a gene. Germline CDR1 and CDR2: MNHEY and SVGEGT. This CDR3 reads CASSYGRGTNEKLFF. The CDR3 DNA reads TGTGCCAGCAGTTACGGCAGGGGGACTAATGAAAAACTGTTTTTT.

The genes are TRBV9 and TRBJ2-7; perhaps TRBD2 as D (6 bases). The germline V gene encodes CDR1 SGDLS and CDR2 YYNGEE. V was cut by 3 bases and J by 2 bases, with 9 bases left in between. CDR3 size: 13 residues. The CDR3 DNA sequence: TGTGCCAGCAGCGGGGGGGTCCCCTACGAGCAGTACTTC. Translated, it gives CASSGGVPYEQYF.

The chain is built from TRBV14 and TRBJ2-3; 10 positions agree with TRBD2. The CDR3 runs 16 residues. V dropped 3 bases and J dropped 0; count of bases not matched to a gene: 3. Germline values: CDR1 SGHDN, CDR2 FVKESK. CDR3 sequence (DNA): TGTGCCAGCAGCCATCCAGCGGGGGGGAGCACAGATACGCAGTATTTT. This encodes CASSHPAGGSTDTQYF.

The chain links TRBV18 to TRBJ1-2; a possible D gene is TRBD1 (6 bases). V was pared by 0 bases and J by 4 bases, with 15 bases between. CDR3 length: 16 residues. CDR1 and CDR2 (germline): KGHSH, LQKENI. As DNA, the CDR3 is TGTGCCAGCTCACCACCGAACAGGGCCGGGGCCTATGGCTACACCTTC. The encoded protein is CASSPPNRAGAYGYTF.

The chain combines TRBV2 with TRBJ1-5, with 7 bases identical to TRBD1. J gave up 2 bases and V 7 bases, and 5 bases lay outside the gene matches. Germline V gene lookup returns CDR1 SNHLY and CDR2 FYNNEI. CDR3 length: 14 residues. CDR3 DNA: TGTGCCAGCAAACGACAGGGAGGCAATCAGCCCCAGCATTTT. Residues: CASKRQGGNQPQHF.

The genes are TRBV7-9 and TRBJ1-5, with 7 bases identical to TRBD1. This CDR3 spans 15 amino acids. From germline, CDR1 is SEHNR and CDR2 FQNEAQ (reference sequence). Unmatched junction bases numbered 5, after V lost 1 base and J lost 5 bases. The CDR3 DNA sequence: TGTGCCAGCAGCTTAGGCGGGGACAGTTATCAGCCCCAGCATTTT. Residues: CASSLGGDSYQPQHF.

The genes are TRBV6-1 and TRBJ1-3, with D unclear. V was trimmed by 2 bases and J by 8 bases, leaving 13 bases between them. Germline V lookup: CDR1 MNHNS, CDR2 SASEGT. The CDR3 length is 14 residues. The CDR3 reads CASSERGEADTIYF. As DNA, the CDR3 is TGTGCCAGCAGTGAACGCGGGGAGGCGGACACCATATATTTT.